The next 6 T cell receptor beta chains were all read from a single sample in a study of OX40 agonist ivuxolimab in advanced cancers. Repertoires were generated with immunoSEQ multiplex PCR, while TCRdb's copy carries only in-frame clones and drops some. The sample consists of 50,000 or so clones, about nine tenths of them appearing once. The input for sequencing was CD4+ or CD8+ T cells sorted from blood, taken in a trial of the OX40 agonist ivuxolimab. Receptors were obtained from an adult with an advanced solid tumor such as melanoma, head and neck, liver or kidney cancer.

The V and J genes are TRBV4-1 and TRBJ2-2; 8 bases are a match to TRBD1. J lost 2 bases, V lost 8 bases, and 1 base had no gene match. The CDR3 sequence is 13 residues long. CDR1 and CDR2 from the germline V gene are MGHRA and YSYEKL. CDR3 loop: CASGTGNTGELFF. The CDR3 DNA follows: TGCGCCAGCGGGACAGGTAACACCGGGGAGCTGTTTTTT.

J is TRBJ2-7 and V is TRBV29-1; D remains unclear. The CDR3 runs 13 residues. V dropped 4 bases and J dropped 2 bases, with 12 bases sitting between them. CDR1 and CDR2 from the germline V gene are SQVTM and ANQGSEA. The CDR3 region has the DNA TGCAGCGTTGTGCCGCCAGCCACCTACGAGCAGTACTTC. It translates to CSVVPPATYEQYF.

The J gene is TRBJ2-7, the V gene TRBV13, with 8 positions matching TRBD1. Germline trimming cut 2 bases from V and 2 bases from J; bases unmatched to any gene: 2. Germline lookup yields CDR1 PRHDT and CDR2 FYEKMQ (reference sequence). The CDR3 length is 14 residues. CDR3: CASSLLQGAYEQYF. Written as DNA, the CDR3 is TGTGCCAGCAGCTTACTACAGGGGGCCTACGAGCAGTACTTC.

The V and J genes are TRBV9 and TRBJ2-1; D gene ambiguous. The CDR3 contains 16 residues. Germline values: CDR1 SGDLS, CDR2 YYNGEE. V was cut by 0 bases and J by 2 bases, with 12 bases left in between. CDR3 nucleotides: TGTGCCAGCAGCGTAGCTCCGGATCCTACCTACAATGAGCAGTTCTTC. Translation gives CASSVAPDPTYNEQFF.

This chain links TRBV9 with TRBJ2-3, with D unclear. From germline, CDR1 is SGDLS and CDR2 YYNGEE. The CDR3 covers 16 residues. V lost 0 bases and J 3 bases, leaving 14 bases between the germline ends. CDR3 loop: CASSVGTLGITDTQYF. CDR3 in DNA: TGTGCCAGCAGCGTAGGAACACTTGGAATTACAGATACGCAGTATTTT.

The chain combines TRBV5-1 with TRBJ1-2; possibly TRBD1 for D (6 bases). With 0 bases removed from V and 2 bases from J, the gap between germline ends came to 14 bases. This CDR3 has 16 amino acids. Germline CDR1 and CDR2: SGHRS and YFSETQ. The CDR3 bases are TGCGCCAGCAGCTTGGAAGAGGGGACACCGAACTATGGCTACACCTTC. This translates into CASSLEEGTPNYGYTF.